Below are 29 T cell receptor beta chains sequenced from a single sample in a study of cytomegalovirus exposure and HLA in healthy donors. TCRdb's table, derived via immunoSEQ multiplex PCR, lists solely in-frame clones and lacks some. Of roughly 65,000 clones in the sample, about 92% were seen once. The source material was PBMCs. The origin of the receptors is a man aged 18-30 years in good health and CMV-seropositive.

The chain recombines TRBV10-3 with TRBJ2-2; 8 bases line up with TRBD2. The CDR3 spans 16 residues. Trimming took 6 bases from V and 1 from J; bases not matched to a gene: 7. Germline CDR1 is ENHRY and CDR2 is SYGVKD. CDR3 sequence reads: CAIRPTGTRNTGELFF. CDR3 DNA: TGTGCCATCAGACCTACCGGGACTAGGAACACCGGGGAGCTGTTTTTT.

The chain carries TRBV30 and TRBJ2-7, with 12 bases matching TRBD2. V shed 1 base, J shed 7 bases, and the junction held 8 bases outside the gene matches. Germline V gene sequence: CDR1 GTSNPN, CDR2 SVGIG (reference sequence). The CDR3 consists of 15 residues. The CDR3 sequence is CAWSAGASGRGEQYF. DNA for the CDR3: TGTGCCTGGAGTGCGGGGGCTAGCGGGAGGGGTGAGCAGTACTTC. Using reference TRBV30 and TRBJ2-7 for the parts outside the CDR3, the full variable domain is SQTIHQWPATLVQPVGSPLSLECTVEGTSNPNLYWYRQAAGRGLQLLFYSVGIGQISSEVPQNLSASRPQDRQFILSSKKLLLSDSGFYLCAWSAGASGRGEQYFGPGTRLTVT.

This chain connects TRBV29-1 to TRBJ1-1; D not resolved. Germline assignment: CDR1 SQVTM and CDR2 ANQGSEA. The CDR3 is made up of 12 amino acids. Trimming stripped 4 bases from V and 1 base from J, with 7 bases between. CDR3 sequence reads: CSVAPGNTEAFF. CDR3 coding DNA: TGCAGCGTTGCCCCCGGGAACACTGAAGCTTTCTTT.

CDR3 sequence (DNA): TGTGCCAGCAGCGGGCGGACAGGGAAGGACGAAGCTTTCTTT. This encodes CASSGRTGKDEAFF. This chain connects TRBV5-8 to TRBJ1-1; TRBD1 matches at 8 bases. V shed 4 bases and J 8 bases; nucleotides not matched to a gene: 10. This CDR3 comprises 14 residues. Germline V gene data show CDR1 as SGHTS and CDR2 as YDEGEE.

The genes are TRBV4-1 and TRBJ2-7, with TRBD1 matching over 7 bases. This CDR3 is 13 amino acids long. The V and J ends lost 5 bases and 6 bases, in that order; junction bases with no gene match: 7. CDR1 is MGHRA, CDR2 YSYEKL, per germline. As DNA, the CDR3 is TGCGCCAGCAGCAACAAACAGGGGTTCGAGCAGTACTTC. Translating gives CASSNKQGFEQYF.

The chain employs TRBV19 and TRBJ2-7; 7 nucleotides align to TRBD2. V lost 2 bases to trimming and J lost 6 bases; unmatched junction nucleotides: 10. This CDR3 has 15 amino acids. CDR1 is LNHDA, CDR2 SQIVND, per germline (reference sequence). The CDR3 DNA sequence: TGTGCCAGTAGTATAACCCTGGCGGGAGATGGCGAGCAGTACTTC. Residues: CASSITLAGDGEQYF.

Details on this clone: Different DNA sequences within this sample yield the same CDR3. The chain joins TRBV7-8 to TRBJ2-7; D may be TRBD1 (7 bases). The CDR3 has 16 residues. Germline V gene sequence: CDR1 SGHVS, CDR2 FQNEAQ. Trimming cost V 5 bases and J 0 bases, with 17 bases left between them. The CDR3 bases are TGTGCCAGCAGCCCGTCTCAGGGGGGAGCCTCCTACGAGCAGTACTTC. Amino acid sequence: CASSPSQGGASYEQYF.

The chain has TRBV27 and TRBJ2-3; TRBD2 agrees at 8 bases. In germline, CDR1 is MNHEY, CDR2 SMNVEV (reference sequence). J gave up 2 bases and V 6 bases, and 7 bases lay outside the gene matches. This CDR3 is 15 amino acids long. The CDR3 coding sequence is TGTGCCAGCAGATCGGGGGGGGCCCCCACAGATACGCAGTATTTT. Its protein product is CASRSGGAPTDTQYF.

The CDR3: CASTLTTAGNQPQHF. CDR3 sequence (DNA): TGCGCCAGCACCCTAACTACGGCTGGCAATCAGCCCCAGCATTTT. The chain is built from TRBV4-1 and TRBJ1-5; D not certain. The CDR3 is 15 amino acids. Trimming cost V 7 bases and J 2 bases, with 15 bases left between them. Germline CDR1 reads MGHRA; CDR2 reads YSYEKL.

This chain joins TRBV7-2 and TRBJ2-1, with TRBD2 as a possible D gene (6 bases). Trimming took off 2 bases at V and 5 bases at J, with 10 bases between the two ends. There are 14 residues in the CDR3. The germline V gene has CDR1 SGHTA and CDR2 FQGNSA. As DNA, the CDR3 is TGTGCCAGCAGCTTACTAGCGAGGCACAATGAGCAGTTCTTC. Protein sequence: CASSLLARHNEQFF.

This rearrangement joins TRBV11-2 to TRBJ2-5; 7 bases align to TRBD2. V gave up 0 bases and J gave up 5 bases; unmatched junction bases: 12. The CDR3 is made up of 17 amino acids. The germline CDR1 and CDR2 sequences are SGHAT and FQNNGV. The CDR3 loop reads CASSLEFREGRGETQYF. For the CDR3, the DNA is TGTGCCAGCAGCTTAGAGTTCCGTGAGGGGCGGGGGGAGACCCAGTACTTC.

V usage is TRBV7-3 and J usage is TRBJ2-7; 7 bases align to TRBD1. The J segment lost 0 bases and the V segment lost 5 bases, leaving 4 bases of the junction unmatched. Germline lookup yields CDR1 SGHTA and CDR2 FQGTGA. The CDR3 covers 14 residues. As DNA, the CDR3 is TGTGCCAGCAGCCCCTGGGACAGCTCCTACGAGCAGTACTTC. Amino acid sequence: CASSPWDSSYEQYF.

V usage is TRBV7-6 and J usage is TRBJ1-1, with D perhaps TRBD1 (6 bases). V lost 0 bases and J lost 11, with 10 bases in between. This CDR3 has 12 amino acids. Germline V gives CDR1 SGHVS, CDR2 FNYEAQ. CDR3 in amino acids: CASSLATGYAFF. The CDR3 coding sequence is TGTGCCAGCAGCTTAGCTACAGGGTACGCTTTCTTT.

The V call is TRBV2, the J call TRBJ1-4; 9 positions agree with TRBD1. The V gene's germline CDR1 is SNHLY and CDR2 FYNNEI. V gave up 1 base and J gave up 8 bases; unmatched junction bases: 5. CDR3 length: 15 residues. CDR3: CASSEGRQGGEKLFF. In nucleotides, the CDR3 is TGTGCCAGCAGTGAAGGGCGACAGGGGGGAGAAAAACTGTTTTTT. The full variable domain, in which reference TRBV2 and TRBJ1-4 provide the parts outside the CDR3, is EPEVTQTPSHQVTQMGQEVILRCVPISNHLYFYWYRQILGQKVEFLVSFYNNEISEKSEIFDDQFSVERPDGSNFTLKIRSTKLEDSAMYFCASSEGRQGGEKLFFGSGTQLSVL.

The chain joins TRBV5-5 to TRBJ1-2; weak D call: TRBD1 (6 bases). The V end was cut by 3 bases, the J end by 6 bases, with 9 bases between. Germline assignment: CDR1 SGHKS and CDR2 YYEKEE (reference sequence). CDR3 size: 12 residues. The DNA for the CDR3 is TGTGCCAGCAGCTATCAGGGGCATGGCTACACCTTC. Protein: CASSYQGHGYTF.

This chain links TRBV4-2 with TRBJ2-7, with unresolved D. Between the trimmed V and J ends, which lost 0 bases and 3 bases, there was a span of 12 bases. Germline CDR1 LGHNA, CDR2 YNFKEQ. The CDR3 totals 15 residues. Here the CDR3 reads CASSQDARSGYEQYF. The CDR3 region has the DNA TGTGCCAGCAGCCAAGACGCCAGGTCTGGCTACGAGCAGTACTTC.

The CDR3 region is CASSEWAGGVQPQHF. The CDR3 DNA reads as TGTGCCAGCAGTGAATGGGCAGGTGGTGTTCAGCCCCAGCATTTT. This chain joins TRBV6-1 and TRBJ1-5; no reliable D call. The CDR3 sequence is 15 residues long. Deletions cut 2 bases from V and 6 bases from J, with 14 bases between. Per germline, CDR1 MNHNS and CDR2 SASEGT.

The chain combines TRBV7-3 with TRBJ2-3, with 12 bases fitting TRBD2. The V gene's germline CDR1 is SGHTA and CDR2 FQGTGA. V was pared by 4 bases and J by 4 bases, with 0 bases of the junction left unmatched. The CDR3 sequence is 14 residues long. The CDR3 DNA follows: TGTGCCAGCAGCTCTAGCGGGAGGGCAGATACGCAGTATTTT. This sequence encodes CASSSSGRADTQYF.

The chain couples TRBV19 to TRBJ1-2; 9 bases fit TRBD1. From germline, CDR1 is LNHDA and CDR2 SQIVND (reference sequence). The CDR3 loop spans 15 amino acids. V shed 7 bases and J 3 bases; nucleotides not matched to a gene: 9. The CDR3: CASTFLTGGDYGYTF. CDR3 DNA sequence: TGTGCCAGTACATTCCTGACAGGGGGAGACTATGGCTACACCTTC.

This clone has just one count. The chain employs TRBV11-3 and TRBJ2-5, with D tentatively TRBD1 (7 bases). The CDR3 extends over 16 amino acids. V lost 3 bases to trimming and J lost 3 bases, with 17 bases between them. The germline CDR1 and CDR2 sequences are SGHNT and YENEEA. The CDR3: CASSLEGTADEETQYF. CDR3 in DNA: TGTGCCAGCAGCTTGGAGGGGACAGCGGATGAAGAGACCCAGTACTTC.

The chain has TRBV10-1 and TRBJ2-1; D is possibly TRBD2 (6 bases). Germline CDR1 is WNHNN and CDR2 is SYGVQD (reference sequence). The CDR3 extends over 13 amino acids. Trimming removed 6 bases at V and 7 bases at J, with 13 bases between. CDR3 nucleotides: TGCGCCAGCAGGCCCAAGGAGGGGAATGAGCAGTTCTTC. It specifies CASRPKEGNEQFF.

This sequence joins TRBV9 and TRBJ1-1; TRBD1 might be the D (5 bases). This CDR3 has 15 residues. The germline V gene has CDR1 SGDLS and CDR2 YYNGEE. Trimming took off 0 bases at V and 6 bases at J, with 15 bases between the two ends. CDR3 sequence reads: CASSVDPTGGAEAFF. The CDR3 coding sequence is TGTGCCAGCAGCGTAGATCCTACGGGAGGGGCTGAAGCTTTCTTT.

The V call is TRBV5-6, the J call TRBJ2-7, with TRBD1 matching 9 bases. Germline assignment: CDR1 SGHDT and CDR2 YYEEEE. The ends lost 3 bases at V and 2 bases at J; junction bases unmatched: 6. The CDR3 totals 15 residues. The DNA of the CDR3 is TGTGCCAGCAGCTGGACAGGGGCTGGCACCTACGAGCAGTACTTC. It translates to CASSWTGAGTYEQYF.

V usage is TRBV4-1 and J usage is TRBJ2-7; 10 bases fit TRBD2. J gave up 5 bases and V 4 bases, and 8 bases lay outside the gene matches. In germline, CDR1 is MGHRA, CDR2 YSYEKL. This CDR3 is built from 15 residues. CDR3 residues: CASSLPGLAYDEQYF. The CDR3 DNA follows: TGCGCCAGCAGCCTGCCGGGACTAGCGTATGACGAGCAGTACTTC.

This chain links TRBV6-4 with TRBJ1-1; tentatively, D is TRBD1 (6 bases). In germline, CDR1 is MRHNA, CDR2 SNTAGT. The CDR3 contains 15 residues. Deletions cut 6 bases from V and 4 bases from J, with 18 bases between. Here the CDR3 reads CASRATGKGGTEAFF. CDR3 DNA sequence: TGTGCCAGCAGAGCTACAGGGAAGGGCGGCACTGAAGCTTTCTTT.

The rearrangement links TRBV9 to TRBJ1-3; TRBD1 agrees at 10 bases. Germline V gene data show CDR1 as SGDLS and CDR2 as YYNGEE. There are 16 residues in the CDR3. V gave up 0 bases and J gave up 4 bases; unmatched junction bases: 4. The CDR3 DNA is TGTGCCAGCAGCGTAGGTGGGACAGGGGCCGGAAACACCATATATTTT. Its protein product is CASSVGGTGAGNTIYF.

The chain couples TRBV10-1 to TRBJ2-3; 7 bases align to TRBD1. Germline V gives CDR1 WNHNN, CDR2 SYGVQD (reference sequence). After removal of 6 bases from V and 2 bases from J, the junction contained 5 bases not matched to a gene. The CDR3 extends over 14 amino acids. CDR3 sequence: CASSNRGYTDTQYF. The CDR3, as DNA: TGCGCCAGCAGCAACAGGGGATACACAGATACGCAGTATTTT.

The rearrangement joins TRBV23-1 to TRBJ1-5; 9 nucleotides line up with TRBD1. TRBV23-1 is designated an ORF whose function remains uncertain. With 1 base clipped from V and 1 base from J, the junction kept 5 bases outside the gene matches. The CDR3 spans 17 residues. CDR3 DNA: TGCGCCAGCAGTCAATTGACAGGGGGTTTCAGCAATCAGCCCCAGCATTTT. Amino acid sequence: CASSQLTGGFSNQPQHF.

The V and J genes are TRBV10-1 and TRBJ1-1, with 9 bases matching TRBD1. From germline, CDR1 is WNHNN and CDR2 SYGVQD (reference sequence). The ends lost 0 bases at V and 0 bases at J; junction bases unmatched: 5. This CDR3 has 17 amino acids. The chain's CDR3 is CASSESTGGLLNTEAFF. The CDR3 DNA sequence: TGCGCCAGCAGTGAGTCTACAGGGGGCCTTTTGAACACTGAAGCTTTCTTT.